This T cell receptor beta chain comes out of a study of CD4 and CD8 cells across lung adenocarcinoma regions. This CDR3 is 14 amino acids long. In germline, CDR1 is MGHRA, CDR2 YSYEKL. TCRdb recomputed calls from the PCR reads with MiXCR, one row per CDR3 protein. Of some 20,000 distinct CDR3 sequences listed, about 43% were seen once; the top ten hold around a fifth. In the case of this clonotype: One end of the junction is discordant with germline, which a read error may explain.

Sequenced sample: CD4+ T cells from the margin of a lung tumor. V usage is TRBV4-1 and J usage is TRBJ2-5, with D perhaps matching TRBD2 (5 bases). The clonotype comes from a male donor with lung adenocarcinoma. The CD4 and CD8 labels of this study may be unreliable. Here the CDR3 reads CASSGGEGPETQYF. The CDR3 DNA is TGCGCGAGCAGCGGCGGCGAGGGCCCAGAGACGCAGTATTTC.